This TCR beta chain was sequenced during a study of blood T cell repertoires in COVID-19 (dated by TCRdb to between 2020 and 2021). About the full investigation: Samples from collaborators originated in the United States, Italy and Spain and spanned both the acute and convalescent phases of COVID-19. The repertoires were made available in a free public database intended to serve as a resource for research on the immune response to SARS-CoV-2. Nearly every sample came with metadata listing a de-identified subject ID, COVID-19 status, age in years and sex. Where HLA class I and class II types were available, the types were taken from metadata supplied by the sample provider, not from assay-based typing. The material from the prospective study consisted of cDNA or gDNA derived from T cells, B-cell-depleted T cells, or PBMCs. Deeply sampled blood TCRbeta repertoires from subjects exposed to, actively infected with, or recovered from COVID-19 were included in the dataset. Samples were obtained from the ongoing ImmuneRACE study (first 160 participants) and from 1,254 subjects provided by 6 global collaborators.

With respect to this clone: Its recognized antigen is unknown. Per-base quality was not reported, and no clone a single base away is much larger than it.

Findings and caveats that apply to the study as a whole: The amount of clinical and demographic metadata varied by source and participant and was provided uncurated.

TCRbeta CDR3 regions were amplified from genomic DNA by means of the immunoSEQ Assay, a bias-controlled multiplex PCR. Processing in the source paper ran as follows. Within the assay, amplification of reference gene primers was used to estimate how many nucleated cells each sample contained. To quantify the absolute abundance of each unique TCRbeta CDR3 rearrangement, sequence reads were collapsed and filtered. For each sample, productive Simpson clonality was calculated as the square root of Simpson's diversity index across productive rearrangements. TCRdb limited this immuneACCESS table to in-frame rearrangements with V and J called. A share of clones is missing; checked studies link under half to unresolved V genes, and the rest is unexplained. V and J calls and clone size are copied from that table; D and trimming were computed from the DNA. The sample table shows approximately 280,000 clones, and around 84% are seen once. The top ten constitute approximately 1.5% of the sample.

One collaborating source in Seattle enrolled patients during active infection and followed them longitudinally through the course of disease. Collaborating institutions collected whole blood in K2EDTA tubes following their own protocols. For TCRbeta analysis, collaborators shipped samples as frozen whole blood, isolated PBMCs, or DNA extracted from either of those sample types. Trimming removed 3 bases from V and 2 bases from J, leaving 8 bases between the germline ends. Reading the germline V gene (reference sequence) gives CDR1 LNHDA and CDR2 SQIVND. Its CDR3 holds 13 amino acids, cysteine through phenylalanine. CDR3 DNA is the only sequence kept; it has 39 bases, read in frame from the first base.

The receptor was isolated from a human donor with COVID-19, enrolled during active disease. The donor label of this sample is uncertain. Sequencing was done on a sample of peripheral blood. The sequence links TRBV19 to TRBJ2-7; a tentative D match to TRBD2 spans 6 bases. The DNA sequence follows: TGTGCCAGTAGTATGGGACTTGCCTACGAGCAGTACTTC. This codes for CASSMGLAYEQYF.